The clone carrying this T cell receptor beta chain was seen repeatedly, ten times or more. These data belong to a study of spatial heterogeneity in lung cancer. Background on the study: Each time, sequencing found more beta-chain sequences than alpha-chain sequences. Unique TCR and UMI combinations averaged more than ten appearances each in raw reads.

The CDR3 length is 15 residues. From germline, CDR1 is SGHAT and CDR2 FQNNGV. Trimming removed 4 bases at V and 1 base at J, with 12 bases between. The presence of a unique molecular identifier marked each TCR cDNA molecule. TCRdb independently ran MiXCR on the 5' RACE reads; one entry per CDR3 protein. The data hold about 47,000 distinct CDR3 sequences, with 6.5% to 7.5% observed a single time. Specified time point: blood at routine non-recurrence follow-up after resection. Frozen PBMC, nontumor lung or tumor provided whole RNA, which was sequenced unsorted. The source of this sequence is a female donor with early-stage non-small cell lung cancer. The specimen comprised PBMCs, sampled at follow-up. V usage is TRBV11-2 and J usage is TRBJ2-3, with D perhaps matching TRBD2 (5 bases). The CDR3 region is CASSYPGWGTDTQYF. The CDR3 coding sequence is TGTGCCAGCAGCTACCCGGGGTGGGGCACAGATACGCAGTATTTT.